The clone carrying this T cell receptor (beta chain) was counted a single time. Its specificity is not known. Data came from immunoSEQ multiplex PCR; TCRdb stores just in-frame clones and leaves some out. The data show over 5,000 clones, about 85% seen once. The time point is: recipient sample about 28 days before transplant, after cytoreduction. This entry comes from a study of T cell clonotyping in hematopoietic cell transplantation. In the study overall: Pretransplant recipient samples were taken after cytoreduction.

Findings and limits, study-wide: CD4 and CD8 repertoire contributions could not be separated without sorting.

V shed 5 bases, J shed 0 bases, and the junction held 4 bases outside the gene matches. The CDR3 spans 15 residues. Germline CDR1 is KGHSH and CDR2 is LQKENI. The receptor comes from a man aged 60 to 75 with acute myeloid leukemia. Some clones in this sample may be carry-over from other donors' samples. V gene TRBV18 combines with J gene TRBJ1-2; 9 nucleotides agree with TRBD1. The sequencing used peripheral blood mononuclear cells, collected before stem cell transplant. The CDR3 DNA sequence: TGTGCCAGCTCAGTGGACAGGGGCGCTAACTATGGCTACACCTTC. Translation gives CASSVDRGANYGYTF. Full variable domain (missing parts from reference TRBV18 and TRBJ1-2): NAGVMQNPRHLVRRRGQEARLRCSPMKGHSHVYWYRQLPEEGLKFMVYLQKENIIDESGMPKERFSAEFPKEGPSILRIQQVVRGDSAAYFCASSVDRGANYGYTFGSGTRLTVV.